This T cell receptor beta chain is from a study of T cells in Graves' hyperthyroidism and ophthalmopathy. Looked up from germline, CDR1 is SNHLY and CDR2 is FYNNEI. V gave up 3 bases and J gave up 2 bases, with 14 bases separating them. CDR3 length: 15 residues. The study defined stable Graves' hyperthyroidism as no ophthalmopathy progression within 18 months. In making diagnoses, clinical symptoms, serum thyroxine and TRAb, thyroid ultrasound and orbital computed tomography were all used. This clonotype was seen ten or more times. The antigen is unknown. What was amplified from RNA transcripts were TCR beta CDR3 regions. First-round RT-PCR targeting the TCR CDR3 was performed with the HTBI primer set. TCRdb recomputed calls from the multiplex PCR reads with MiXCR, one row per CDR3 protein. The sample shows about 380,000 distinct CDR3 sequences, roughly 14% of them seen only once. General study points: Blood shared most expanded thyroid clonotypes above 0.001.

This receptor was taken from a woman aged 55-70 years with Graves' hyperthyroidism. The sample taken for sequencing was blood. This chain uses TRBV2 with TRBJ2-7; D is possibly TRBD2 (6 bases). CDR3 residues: CASSEEEGLTYEQYF. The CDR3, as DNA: TGTGCCAGCAGTGAGGAGGAGGGCCTAACCTACGAGCAGTACTTC.